Shown below are 3 T cell receptor beta chains from a single sample sequenced in a study of CD8+CD57+ T cells in acquired aplastic anemia. Patients selected for sequencing had displayed CD8+CD57+ cell expansion by flow cytometry. Genomic DNA served as template for TCR beta VDJ and CDR3 profiling. TCRdb recomputed calls from the reads with MiXCR, one row per CDR3 protein. The sample gives 120,000 or so distinct CDR3 sequences, over 30% of which show up once; under 3% is in the top ten. Input material: sorted CD4+, CD8+, or CD8+CD57+ T cells (not recorded which) from PBMCs. These receptors all come from a human donor with aplastic anemia.

This clonotype was seen repeatedly, ten times or more. The CDR3 spells CASSAGSFYEQFF. Written as DNA, the CDR3 is TGCGCCAGCAGCGCGGGGAGTTTTTATGAGCAGTTCTTC. This sequence joins TRBV5-1 and TRBJ2-1, with D possibly matching TRBD2 (6 bases). Between the trimmed V and J ends, which lost 4 bases and 8 bases, there was a span of 13 bases. Germline loops: CDR1 SGHRS, CDR2 YFSETQ. There are 13 residues in the CDR3.

To note about this clonotype: This may stem from a read error, because a much larger clone lies one nucleotide away. The genes are TRBV4-3 and TRBJ1-5; D not certain. Germline CDR1 reads LGHNA; CDR2 reads YSLEER. The V and J ends lost 2 bases and 6 bases respectively, with 8 bases between them. The CDR3 has 13 amino acids. CDR3 amino acids: CASSQNLSQPQHF. DNA of the CDR3: TGCGCCAGCAGCCAAAATCTGAGTCAGCCCCAGCATTTT.

This clonotype appeared many times. The chain links TRBV7-3 to TRBJ1-6; D is unresolved. Germline V CDR1 and CDR2: SGHTA, FQGTGA. This CDR3 comprises 13 residues. Deletions cut 5 bases from V and 11 bases from J, with 13 bases between. CDR3 sequence: CASSASPGAPLHF. CDR3 in DNA: TGTGCCAGCAGCGCCTCACCAGGTGCACCCCTCCACTTT.